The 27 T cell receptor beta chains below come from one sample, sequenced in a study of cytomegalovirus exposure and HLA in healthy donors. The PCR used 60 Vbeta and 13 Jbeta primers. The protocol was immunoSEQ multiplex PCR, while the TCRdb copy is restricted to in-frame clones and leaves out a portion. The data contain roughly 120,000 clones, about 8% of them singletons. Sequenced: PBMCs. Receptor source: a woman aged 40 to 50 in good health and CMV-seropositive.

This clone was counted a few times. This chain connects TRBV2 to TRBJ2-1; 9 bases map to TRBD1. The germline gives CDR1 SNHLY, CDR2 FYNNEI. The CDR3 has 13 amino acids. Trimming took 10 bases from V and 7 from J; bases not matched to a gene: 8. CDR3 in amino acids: CATTGGDLNEQFF. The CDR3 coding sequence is TGTGCCACGACAGGGGGAGACCTGAATGAGCAGTTCTTC.

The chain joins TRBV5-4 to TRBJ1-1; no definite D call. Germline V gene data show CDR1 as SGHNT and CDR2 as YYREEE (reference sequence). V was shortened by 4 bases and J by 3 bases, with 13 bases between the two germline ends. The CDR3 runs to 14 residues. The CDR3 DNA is TGTGCCAGCAGCCACAACCAGGTGTACACTGAAGCTTTCTTT. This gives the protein CASSHNQVYTEAFF.

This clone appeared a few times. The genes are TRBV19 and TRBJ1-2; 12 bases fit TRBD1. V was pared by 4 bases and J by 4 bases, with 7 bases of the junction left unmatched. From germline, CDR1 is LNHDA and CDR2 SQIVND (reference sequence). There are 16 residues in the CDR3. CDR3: CASSRDRGHLGYGYTF. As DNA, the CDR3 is TGTGCCAGTAGTAGGGACAGGGGGCACTTGGGCTATGGCTACACCTTC. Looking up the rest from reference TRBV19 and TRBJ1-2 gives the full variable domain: DGGITQSPKYLFRKEGQNVTLSCEQNLNHDAMYWYRQDPGQGLRLIYYSQIVNDFQKGDIAEGYSVSREKKESFPLTVTSAQKNPTAFYLCASSRDRGHLGYGYTFGSGTRLTVV.

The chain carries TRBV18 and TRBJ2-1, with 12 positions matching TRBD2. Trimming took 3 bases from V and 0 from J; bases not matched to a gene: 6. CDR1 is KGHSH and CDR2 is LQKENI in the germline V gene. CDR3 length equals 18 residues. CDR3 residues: CASSPRLAGESSYNEQFF. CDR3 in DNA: TGTGCCAGCTCACCTCGACTAGCGGGGGAGAGCTCCTACAATGAGCAGTTCTTC.

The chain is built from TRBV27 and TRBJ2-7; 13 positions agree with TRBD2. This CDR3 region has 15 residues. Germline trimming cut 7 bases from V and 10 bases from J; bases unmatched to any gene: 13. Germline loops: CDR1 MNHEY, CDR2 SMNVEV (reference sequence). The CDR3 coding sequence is TGTGCCAGCACCGAAATACTAGCGGGGGGGCCCCGTCAGTACTTC. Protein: CASTEILAGGPRQYF.

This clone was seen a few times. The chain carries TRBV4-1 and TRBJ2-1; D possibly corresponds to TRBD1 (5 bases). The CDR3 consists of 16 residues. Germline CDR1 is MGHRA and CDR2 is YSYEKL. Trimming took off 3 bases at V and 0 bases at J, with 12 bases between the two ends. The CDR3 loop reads CASSQVDIISYNEQFF. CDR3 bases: TGCGCCAGCAGCCAGGTGGACATCATCTCCTACAATGAGCAGTTCTTC.

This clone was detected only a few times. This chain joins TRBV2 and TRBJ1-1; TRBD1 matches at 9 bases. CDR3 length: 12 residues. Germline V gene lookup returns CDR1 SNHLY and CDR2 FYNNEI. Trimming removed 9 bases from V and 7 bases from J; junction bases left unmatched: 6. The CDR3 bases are TGTGCCAGGAACAGGGGGCGTAATGAAGCTTTCTTT. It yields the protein CARNRGRNEAFF.

The CDR3 coding sequence is TGTGCCAGCAGAGAAACCGGGGCTGAAGCTTTCTTT. Translated: CASRETGAEAFF. V is TRBV28 and J is TRBJ1-1; D uncertain. CDR3 length: 12 amino acids. With 6 bases removed from V and 6 bases from J, the gap between germline ends came to 11 bases. Germline lookup yields CDR1 MDHEN and CDR2 SYDVKM.

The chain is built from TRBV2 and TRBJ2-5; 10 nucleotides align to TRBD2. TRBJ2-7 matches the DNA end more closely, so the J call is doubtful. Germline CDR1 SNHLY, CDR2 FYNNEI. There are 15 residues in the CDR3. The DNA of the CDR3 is TGTGCCAGCAGTGAAGCGCTGGCTAGCGGGAGCGAGCAGTACTTC. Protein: CASSEALASGSEQYF.

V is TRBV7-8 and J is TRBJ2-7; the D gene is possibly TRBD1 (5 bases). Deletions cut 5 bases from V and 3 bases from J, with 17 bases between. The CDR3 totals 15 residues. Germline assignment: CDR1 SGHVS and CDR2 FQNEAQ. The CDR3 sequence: CASSGRTRAVYEQYF. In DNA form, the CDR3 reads TGTGCCAGCAGCGGCAGGACACGGGCTGTCTACGAGCAGTACTTC.

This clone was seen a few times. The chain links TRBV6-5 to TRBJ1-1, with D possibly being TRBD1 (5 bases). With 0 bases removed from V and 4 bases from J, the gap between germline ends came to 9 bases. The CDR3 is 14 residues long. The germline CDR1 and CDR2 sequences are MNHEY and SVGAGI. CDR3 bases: TGTGCCAGCAGTTACTCTATTAGGGGCACTGAAGCTTTCTTT. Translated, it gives CASSYSIRGTEAFF.

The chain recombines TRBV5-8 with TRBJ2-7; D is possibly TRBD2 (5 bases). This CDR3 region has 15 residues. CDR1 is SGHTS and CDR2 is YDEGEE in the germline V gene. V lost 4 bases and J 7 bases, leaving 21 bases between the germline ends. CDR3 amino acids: CASSTDTDAREEQYF. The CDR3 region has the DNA TGTGCCAGCAGCACCGACACCGACGCCCGGGAAGAGCAGTACTTC.

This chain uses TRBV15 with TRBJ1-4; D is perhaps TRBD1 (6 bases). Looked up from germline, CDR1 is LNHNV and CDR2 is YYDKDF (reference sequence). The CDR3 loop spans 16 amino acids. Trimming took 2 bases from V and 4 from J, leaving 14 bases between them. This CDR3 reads CATSRLGQRSNEKLFF. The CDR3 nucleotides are TGTGCCACCAGCAGACTTGGACAGCGTAGTAATGAAAAACTGTTTTTT.

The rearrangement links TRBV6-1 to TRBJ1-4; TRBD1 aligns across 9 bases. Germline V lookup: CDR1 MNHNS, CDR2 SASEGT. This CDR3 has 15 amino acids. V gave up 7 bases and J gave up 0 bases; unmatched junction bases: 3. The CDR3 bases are TGTGCCAGCATAAGACAGGGGGCAACTAATGAAAAACTGTTTTTT. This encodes CASIRQGATNEKLFF.

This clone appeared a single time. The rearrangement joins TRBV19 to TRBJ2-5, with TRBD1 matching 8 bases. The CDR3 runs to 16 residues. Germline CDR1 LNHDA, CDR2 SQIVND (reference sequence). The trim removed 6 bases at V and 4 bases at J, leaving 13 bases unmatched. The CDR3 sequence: CASSRTDRVRGETQYF. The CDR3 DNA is TGTGCCAGTAGCCGGACGGACAGGGTCCGGGGAGAGACCCAGTACTTC.

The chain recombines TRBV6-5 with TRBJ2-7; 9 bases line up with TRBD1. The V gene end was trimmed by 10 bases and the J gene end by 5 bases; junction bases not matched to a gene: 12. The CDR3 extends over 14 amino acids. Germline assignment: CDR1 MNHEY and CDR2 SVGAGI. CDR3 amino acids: CATLVGQGYDEQYF. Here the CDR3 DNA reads TGTGCCACCCTAGTCGGACAGGGGTATGACGAGCAGTACTTC.

Here the CDR3 reads CASSLGANNEQFF. The CDR3 region has the DNA TGTGCCAGCAGCTTAGGAGCTAACAATGAGCAGTTCTTC. This chain links TRBV7-9 with TRBJ2-1; D call uncertain. Germline values: CDR1 SEHNR, CDR2 FQNEAQ (reference sequence). The length of the CDR3 is 13 residues. Trimming stripped 1 base from V and 5 bases from J, with 6 bases between.

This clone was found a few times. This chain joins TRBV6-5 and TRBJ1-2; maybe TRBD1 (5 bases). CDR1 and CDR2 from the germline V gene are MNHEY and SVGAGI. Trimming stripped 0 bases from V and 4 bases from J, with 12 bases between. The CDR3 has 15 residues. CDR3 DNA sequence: TGTGCCAGCAGTTACTCGCAGGGCCGAGTCTATGGCTACACCTTC. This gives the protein CASSYSQGRVYGYTF.

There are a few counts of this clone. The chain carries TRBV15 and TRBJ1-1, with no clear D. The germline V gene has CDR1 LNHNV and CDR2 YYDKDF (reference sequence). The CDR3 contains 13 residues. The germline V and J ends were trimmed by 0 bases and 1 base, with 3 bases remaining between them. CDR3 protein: CATSRDRNTEAFF. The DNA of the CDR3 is TGTGCCACCAGCAGAGACCGGAACACTGAAGCTTTCTTT.

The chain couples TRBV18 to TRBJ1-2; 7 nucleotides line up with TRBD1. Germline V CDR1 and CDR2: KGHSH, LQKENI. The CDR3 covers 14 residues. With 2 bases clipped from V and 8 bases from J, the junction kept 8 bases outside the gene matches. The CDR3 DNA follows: TGTGCCAGCTCACCAGATGTGACAGGGAACGGCTACACCTTC. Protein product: CASSPDVTGNGYTF.

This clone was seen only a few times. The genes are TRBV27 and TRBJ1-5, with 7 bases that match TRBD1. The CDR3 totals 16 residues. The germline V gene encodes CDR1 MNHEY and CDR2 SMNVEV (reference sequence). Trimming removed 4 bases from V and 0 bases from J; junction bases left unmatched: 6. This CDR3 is CASSSGQPYSNQPQHF. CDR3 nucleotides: TGTGCCAGCAGTTCGGGACAGCCATATAGCAATCAGCCCCAGCATTTT.

CDR3 residues: CASSVDPAGGRNEQFF. Here the CDR3 DNA reads TGTGCCAGCAGCGTAGATCCAGCGGGGGGGAGGAATGAGCAGTTCTTC. J is TRBJ2-1 and V is TRBV9; TRBD2 agrees at 10 bases. The V and J ends lost 0 bases and 7 bases, in that order; junction bases with no gene match: 7. The CDR3 has 16 residues. The germline V gene has CDR1 SGDLS and CDR2 YYNGEE. The full variable domain, in which reference TRBV9 and TRBJ2-1 provide the parts outside the CDR3, is DSGVTQTPKHLITATGQRVTLRCSPRSGDLSVYWYQQSLDQGLQFLIQYYNGEERAKGNILERFSAQQFPDLHSELNLSSLELGDSALYFCASSVDPAGGRNEQFFGPGTRLTVL.

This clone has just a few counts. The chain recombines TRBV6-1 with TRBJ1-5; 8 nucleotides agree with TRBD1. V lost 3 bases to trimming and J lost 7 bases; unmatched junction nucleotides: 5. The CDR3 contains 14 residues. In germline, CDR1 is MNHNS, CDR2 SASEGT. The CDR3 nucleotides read TGTGCCAGCAGTGAGACAGGGGCAAGGCAGCCCCAGCATTTT. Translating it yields CASSETGARQPQHF.

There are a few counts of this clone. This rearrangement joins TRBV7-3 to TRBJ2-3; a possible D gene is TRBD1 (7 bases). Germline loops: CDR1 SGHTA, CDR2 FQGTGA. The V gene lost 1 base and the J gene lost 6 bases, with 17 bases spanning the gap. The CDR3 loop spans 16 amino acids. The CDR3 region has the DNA TGTGCCAGCAGCTTAAATCTAGCGAGGGGGCCGGATACGCAGTATTTT. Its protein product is CASSLNLARGPDTQYF.

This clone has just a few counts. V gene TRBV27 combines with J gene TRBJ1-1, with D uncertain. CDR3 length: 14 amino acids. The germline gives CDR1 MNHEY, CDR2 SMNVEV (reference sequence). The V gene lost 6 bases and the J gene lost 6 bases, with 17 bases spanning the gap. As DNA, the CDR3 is TGTGCCAGCAGCCCGGAGAGAGTTTATCCTGAAGCTTTCTTT. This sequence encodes CASSPERVYPEAFF.

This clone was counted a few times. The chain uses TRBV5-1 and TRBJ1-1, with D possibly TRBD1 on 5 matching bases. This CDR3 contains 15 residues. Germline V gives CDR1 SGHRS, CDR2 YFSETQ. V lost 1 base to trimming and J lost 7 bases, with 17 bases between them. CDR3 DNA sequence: TGCGCCAGCAGCTTGACCGGGACCAGGAGGGATGAAGCTTTCTTT. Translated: CASSLTGTRRDEAFF.

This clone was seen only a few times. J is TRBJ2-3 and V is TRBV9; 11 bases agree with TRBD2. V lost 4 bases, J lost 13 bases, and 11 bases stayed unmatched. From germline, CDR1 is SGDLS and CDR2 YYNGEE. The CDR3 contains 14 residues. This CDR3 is CASSPGLAEPGEYF. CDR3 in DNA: TGTGCCAGCAGCCCGGGACTAGCGGAACCCGGGGAGTATTTT.